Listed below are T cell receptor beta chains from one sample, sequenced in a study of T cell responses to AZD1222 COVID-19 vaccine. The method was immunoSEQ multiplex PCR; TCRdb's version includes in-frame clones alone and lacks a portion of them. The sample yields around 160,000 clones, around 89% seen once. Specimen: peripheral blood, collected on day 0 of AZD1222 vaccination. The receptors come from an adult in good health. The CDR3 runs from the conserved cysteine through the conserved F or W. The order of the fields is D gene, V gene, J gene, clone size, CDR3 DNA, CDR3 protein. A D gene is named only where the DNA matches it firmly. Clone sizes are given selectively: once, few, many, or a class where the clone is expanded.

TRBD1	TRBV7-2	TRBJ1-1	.	TGTGCCAGTTCTTGGGGACAGGTTGAAGCTTTCTTT	CASSWGQVEAFF
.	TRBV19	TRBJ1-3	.	TGTGCCAGTAGTATCCCCACTGGAAACACCATATATTTT	CASSIPTGNTIYF
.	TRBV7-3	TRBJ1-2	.	TGTGCCAGCAGCTGGGACGGGACGGACTATGGCTACACCTTC	CASSWDGTDYGYTF
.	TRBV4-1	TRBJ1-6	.	TGCGCCAGCGCAGCCCCCAGGCTGGGGTCACCCCTCCACTTT	CASAAPRLGSPLHF
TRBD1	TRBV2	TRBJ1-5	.	TGTGCCAGCAGGTGGACAGGGAGCCAGCCCCAGCATTTT	CASRWTGSQPQHF
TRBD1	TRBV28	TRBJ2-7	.	TGTGCCAGCAGTTTAGGGGGGACAGGCTCCCCCGAGCAGTACTTC	CASSLGGTGSPEQYF
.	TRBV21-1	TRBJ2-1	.	TGTGCCAGCAGGAGGGCAGGCCCAATTTCCTACAATGAGCAGTTCTTC	CASRRAGPISYNEQFF
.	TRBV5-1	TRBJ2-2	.	TGCGCCAGCAGCTTGGCCCTAGGAGGGTCGGGGGAGCTGTTTTTT	CASSLALGGSGELFF
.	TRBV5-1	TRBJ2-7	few	TGCGCCAGCAGCTTACGGGAGTCATCTCGGAACGAGCAGTACTTC	CASSLRESSRNEQYF
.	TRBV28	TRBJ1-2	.	TGTGCCAGCAGTTTAACCGGGACGCGGGGGAGTCGGGTTGGGTACACCTTC	CASSLTGTRGSRVGYTF
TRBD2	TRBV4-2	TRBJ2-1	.	TGTGCCAGCAAGTTGGAAGGCGGGGGGGCCTCTGAGCAGTTCTTC	CASKLEGGGASEQFF
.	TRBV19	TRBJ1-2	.	TGTGCCTCCTCCGGGGCAGATGCTTCCTATGGCTACACCTTC	CASSGADASYGYTF
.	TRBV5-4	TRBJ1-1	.	TGTGCCAGCAGCTTGGCGGCCGCGAGGGTTACTGAAGCTTTCTTT	CASSLAAARVTEAFF
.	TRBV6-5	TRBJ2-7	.	TGTGCCAGCAGTAACCTCCGGACAGCCACCTACGAGCAGTACTTC	CASSNLRTATYEQYF
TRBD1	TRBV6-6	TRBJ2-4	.	TGTGCCAGCAGTTACTCCGGGACAGGGAGGGCCATTCAGTACTTC	CASSYSGTGRAIQYF
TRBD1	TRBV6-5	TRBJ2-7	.	TGTGCCAGCATCGGCCATGGGACAGGGGACTACGAGCAGTACTTC	CASIGHGTGDYEQYF
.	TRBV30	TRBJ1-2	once	TGTGCCTGGAGGCGACAGGCCGGGGGCTACACCTTC	CAWRRQAGGYTF
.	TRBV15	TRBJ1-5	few	TGTGCCACCAGCAGCGTAGGGGTCGTGAGCAATCAGCCCCAGCATTTT	CATSSVGVVSNQPQHF
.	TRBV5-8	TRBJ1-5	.	TGTGCCAGCAAACTGGGCAGCACCCCCGTCCAACCTAATCAGCCCCAGCATTTT	CASKLGSTPVQPNQPQHF
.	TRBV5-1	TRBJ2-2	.	TGCGCCAGCAGCTTGATTGAGGGGGAAACCGGGGAGCTGTTTTTT	CASSLIEGETGELFF
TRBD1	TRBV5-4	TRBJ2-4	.	TGTGCCAGCAGCCAAAATCAGGGGGCTAAGGTCAAAAACATTCAGTACTTC	CASSQNQGAKVKNIQYF
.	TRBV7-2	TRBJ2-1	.	TGTGCCAGCAGCTTAGGCAGGGGAAGAACCAATGAGCAGTTCTTC	CASSLGRGRTNEQFF
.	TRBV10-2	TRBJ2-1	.	TGCGCCAGCAGGGGAGACAGGTTTTCCTACAATGAGCAGTTCTTC	CASRGDRFSYNEQFF
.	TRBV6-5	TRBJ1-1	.	TGTGCCAGCACAGACCGGACTCTGAACACTGAAGCTTTCTTT	CASTDRTLNTEAFF
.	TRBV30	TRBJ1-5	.	TGTGCCTGGAGTAAGACCGGAGTCTACAATCAGCCCCAGCATTTT	CAWSKTGVYNQPQHF
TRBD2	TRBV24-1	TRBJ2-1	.	TGTGCCACCAGTGATCCCCGGACTAGTGTTAAAAATGAGCAGTTCTTC	CATSDPRTSVKNEQFF
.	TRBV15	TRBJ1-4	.	TGTGCCACGACGGTGTTGGGACACATTAATGAAAAACTGTTTTTT	CATTVLGHINEKLFF
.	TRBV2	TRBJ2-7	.	TGTGCCAGCAGTGCTCAAGTACCCGAGCAGTACTTC	CASSAQVPEQYF
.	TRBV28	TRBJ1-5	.	TGTGCCGGACGAAAAAGAGGGAGTGGCAATCAGCCCCAGCATTTT	CAGRKRGSGNQPQHF
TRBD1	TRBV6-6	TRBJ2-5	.	TGTGCCAGCACGGACAGGGTGGAGGAGACCCAGTACTTC	CASTDRVEETQYF
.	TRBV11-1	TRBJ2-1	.	TGTGCCAGCAGCTCCGGACGGAGCTCCTACAATGAGCAGTTCTTC	CASSSGRSSYNEQFF
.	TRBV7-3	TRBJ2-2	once	TGTGCCAGCAGCCTCCCTGGCACCGGGGAGCTGTTTTTT	CASSLPGTGELFF
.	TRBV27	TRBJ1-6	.	TGTGCCAGCAGTCCCCGCCGAGGGGGGGGGAATAATTCACCCCTCCACTTT	CASSPRRGGGNNSPLHF
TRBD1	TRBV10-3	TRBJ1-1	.	TGTGCCATCAGTGAGGCGGGACAGGGACGTGAAGCTTTCTTT	CAISEAGQGREAFF
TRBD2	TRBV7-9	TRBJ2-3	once	TGTGCCAGCAGCTCCTCCACCGGGGGGGCGTCAGATACGCAGTATTTT	CASSSSTGGASDTQYF
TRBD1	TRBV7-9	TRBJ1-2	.	TGTGCCAGCAGCTGGGACAGGGAGGGAGGCTACACCTTC	CASSWDREGGYTF
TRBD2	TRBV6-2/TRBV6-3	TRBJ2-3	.	TGTGCCAGCAGCTGGGGGAGCGGGGGGGCCGGAGATACGCAGTATTTT	CASSWGSGGAGDTQYF
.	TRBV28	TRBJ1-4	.	TGTGCCAGCAGTCCTAGTCCCCACACTGCAACTAATGAAAAACTGTTTTTT	CASSPSPHTATNEKLFF
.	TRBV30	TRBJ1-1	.	TGTGCCTGGGAGCCCCCCGACAGGAGCACTGAAGCTTTCTTT	CAWEPPDRSTEAFF
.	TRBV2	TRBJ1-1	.	TGTGCCAGCAGACCCGGGAACACTGAAGCTTTCTTT	CASRPGNTEAFF
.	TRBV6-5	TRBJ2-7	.	TGTGCCAGCAGTTTGGGTCCAGAGAGGGTGCAGTACTTC	CASSLGPERVQYF
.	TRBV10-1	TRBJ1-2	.	TGCGCCAGCAGTGCTAGGGGCCGAAACTATGGCTACACCTTC	CASSARGRNYGYTF
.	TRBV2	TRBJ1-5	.	TGTGCCAGCAGCGGGGGCTCTCGTCAGCCCCAGCATTTT	CASSGGSRQPQHF
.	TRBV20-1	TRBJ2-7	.	TGCAGTGCTAGAGGAAGGGACGAGCAGTACTTC	CSARGRDEQYF
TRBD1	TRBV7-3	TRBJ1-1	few	TGTGCCAGCACGGGACAGGGGGGCGACACTGAAGCTTTCTTT	CASTGQGGDTEAFF
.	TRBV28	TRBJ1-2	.	TGTGCCAGCAGTTCTACAGGGTATGGCTACACCTTC	CASSSTGYGYTF
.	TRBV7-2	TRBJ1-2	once	TGTGCCAGCAGCTTAGGAGCAGCGATCAGCTATGGCTACACCTTC	CASSLGAAISYGYTF
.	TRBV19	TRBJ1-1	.	TGTGCCAGTAGTATAGGTAAAGGGGCGACTGAAGCTTTCTTT	CASSIGKGATEAFF
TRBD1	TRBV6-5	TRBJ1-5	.	TGTGCCAGCAGACCGGGACAGTCAAATCAGCCCCAGCATTTT	CASRPGQSNQPQHF
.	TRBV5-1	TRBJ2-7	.	TGCGCCAGCAGCTTGGACAACGAGCAGTACTTC	CASSLDNEQYF
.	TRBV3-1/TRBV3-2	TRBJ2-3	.	TGTGCCAGCAGCCCGACTGGGACTAGCACAGATACGCAGTATTTT	CASSPTGTSTDTQYF